Below are 18 T cell receptor beta chains sequenced from a single sample in a study of blood T cell repertoires in COVID-19 (dated by TCRdb to the early 2020s). The library was made by the immunoSEQ multiplex PCR assay. Entries here come from immuneACCESS through TCRdb and include only in-frame sequences with V and J called. Some clones fail to appear in such tables; in the studies checked, an unresolved V gene covers under half of the shortfall, and the cause of the remainder is unknown. The sample table records about 160,000 clones; around 75% of these occur just once. The ten largest make up about 14% of the sample. Sequenced material: peripheral blood. The origin of the receptors is a woman aged 80 or over with acute or convalescent COVID-19.

This chain joins TRBV6-5 and TRBJ1-1; D uncertain. This CDR3 spans 13 amino acids. V lost 8 bases, J lost 2 bases, and 12 bases lay in between. CDR1 is MNHEY and CDR2 is SVGAGI in the germline V gene. CDR3: CASCNRQNTEAFF. CDR3 in DNA: TGTGCCAGCTGCAACCGACAAAACACTGAAGCTTTCTTT.

The chain recombines TRBV5-6 with TRBJ2-5, with D tentatively TRBD1 (5 bases). There are 13 residues in the CDR3. Per the germline V gene, CDR1 is SGHDT and CDR2 is YYEEEE. V lost 4 bases, J lost 2 bases, and 9 bases lay in between. CDR3 loop: CASSQGYQETQYF. CDR3 nucleotide sequence: TGTGCCAGCAGCCAGGGATATCAAGAGACCCAGTACTTC.

This sequence joins TRBV7-8 and TRBJ1-1; D perhaps matches TRBD1 (6 bases). Deletions cut 4 bases from V and 1 base from J, with 16 bases between. The CDR3 sequence is 16 residues long. Germline V gene sequence: CDR1 SGHVS, CDR2 FQNEAQ. The CDR3 protein is CASSSQGRVKNTEAFF. The CDR3 DNA reads as TGTGCCAGCAGCTCCCAGGGGCGGGTCAAGAACACTGAAGCTTTCTTT.

The chain has TRBV18 and TRBJ1-2, with 7 positions matching TRBD1. There are 14 residues in the CDR3. V lost 3 bases to trimming and J lost 6 bases; unmatched junction nucleotides: 7. Looked up from germline, CDR1 is KGHSH and CDR2 is LQKENI. This CDR3 reads CASSPKGAGNGYTF. CDR3 sequence (DNA): TGTGCCAGCTCACCGAAGGGGGCTGGAAATGGCTACACCTTC.

The chain couples TRBV5-6 to TRBJ1-5; 7 positions match TRBD1. Per the germline V gene, CDR1 is SGHDT and CDR2 is YYEEEE. This CDR3 spans 16 amino acids. The J segment lost 3 bases and the V segment lost 3 bases, leaving 9 bases of the junction unmatched. Here the CDR3 reads CASSSGQQTSNQPQHF. In DNA form, the CDR3 reads TGTGCCAGCAGCTCGGGACAGCAGACTTCCAATCAGCCCCAGCATTTT.

In its sample, this clone was seen once. Additional DNA sequences in this sample encode the identical CDR3. V and J are TRBV7-2 and TRBJ1-1; maybe TRBD1 (6 bases). CDR1 is SGHTA and CDR2 is FQGNSA in the germline V gene. This CDR3 contains 14 residues. The V gene lost 2 bases and the J gene lost 0 bases, with 7 bases spanning the gap. Written as DNA, the CDR3 is TGTGCCAGCAGCTTACGGACAGTGAACACTGAAGCTTTCTTT. This translates into CASSLRTVNTEAFF.

J is TRBJ1-1 and V is TRBV5-5, with a tentative D call TRBD1 (6 bases). The CDR3 has 12 residues. V was cut by 5 bases and J by 9 bases, with 14 bases left in between. Germline assignment: CDR1 SGHKS and CDR2 YYEKEE (reference sequence). CDR3 in DNA: TGTGCCAGCAGGGTTGGACAGTCGAAAGCTTTCTTT. Its protein is CASRVGQSKAFF. Full variable domain (outside the CDR3, taken from reference TRBV5-5 and TRBJ1-1): DAGVTQSPTHLIKTRGQQVTLRCSPISGHKSVSWYQQVLGQGPQFIFQYYEKEERGRGNFPDRFSARQFPNYSSELNVNALLLGDSALYLCASRVGQSKAFFGQGTRLTVV.

This clone was counted only a few times. The chain couples TRBV12-5 to TRBJ1-1, with D possibly matching TRBD1 (5 bases). Germline CDR1 reads LGHNT; CDR2 reads FRNRAP. Trimming left V 5 bases short and J 5 bases short, with 6 bases between. The CDR3 length is 11 residues. The CDR3 loop reads CASGQGTEAFF. The CDR3 DNA reads TGTGCTAGTGGTCAGGGTACTGAAGCTTTCTTT.

The chain couples TRBV12-5 to TRBJ2-7; D ambiguous. With 1 base removed from V and 6 bases from J, the gap between germline ends came to 10 bases. The germline V gene has CDR1 LGHNT and CDR2 FRNRAP. The CDR3 is 13 residues long. The CDR3 sequence: CASGLGSYGEQYF. The DNA of the CDR3 is TGTGCTAGTGGTTTGGGGTCATACGGCGAGCAGTACTTC.

The J gene is TRBJ2-2, the V gene TRBV19; 7 positions agree with TRBD2. V trimming: 1 base; J trimming: 1 base; junction bases outside the gene matches: 0. The CDR3 runs 15 residues. Germline V gene lookup returns CDR1 LNHDA and CDR2 SQIVND (reference sequence). The DNA for the CDR3 is TGTGCCAGTAGTATAGCGGGAGGGAACACCGGGGAGCTGTTTTTT. Amino acids: CASSIAGGNTGELFF.

This clone was seen more than once but under ten times. The chain combines TRBV2 with TRBJ2-7; D remains unclear. This CDR3 comprises 12 residues. V shed 11 bases and J shed 0 bases, with 11 bases lying between them. The germline V gene has CDR1 SNHLY and CDR2 FYNNEI. The CDR3 is CAFAGDSYEQYF. For the CDR3, the DNA is TGTGCCTTCGCTGGAGACTCCTACGAGCAGTACTTC.

DNA for the CDR3: TGTGCCAGTAGTATATCCTCCCTCCCCGGGACAGGGAGGGCCGGGGAGCTGTTTTTT. Protein product: CASSISSLPGTGRAGELFF. The chain couples TRBV19 to TRBJ2-2; 9 nucleotides match TRBD1. The germline V gene has CDR1 LNHDA and CDR2 SQIVND (reference sequence). Germline trimming cut 2 bases from V and 6 bases from J; bases unmatched to any gene: 16. The CDR3 loop spans 19 amino acids.

This clone showed up just once. The chain joins TRBV7-9 to TRBJ1-4; TRBD1 matches 7 bases. After removal of 5 bases from V and 3 bases from J, the junction contained 9 bases not matched to a gene. Looked up from germline, CDR1 is SEHNR and CDR2 is FQNEAQ (reference sequence). This CDR3 region has 16 residues. In nucleotides, the CDR3 is TGTGCCAGCAGCCCAGGAGGGGGCGCAGCTAATGAAAAACTGTTTTTT. It encodes CASSPGGGAANEKLFF.

This chain connects TRBV4-2 to TRBJ2-3; 7 bases match TRBD2. The CDR3 spans 16 residues. V lost 3 bases to trimming and J lost 3 bases; unmatched junction nucleotides: 9. The germline gives CDR1 LGHNA, CDR2 YNFKEQ. CDR3: CASSHIGEGLTDTQYF. CDR3 nucleotides: TGTGCCAGCAGCCACATAGGGGAGGGACTAACAGATACGCAGTATTTT.

This clone was counted between two and nine times. V gene TRBV7-2 combines with J gene TRBJ1-1; tentatively, D is TRBD1 (5 bases). V was pared by 6 bases and J by 2 bases, with 13 bases between. Germline CDR1 is SGHTA and CDR2 is FQGNSA. The CDR3 runs to 14 residues. The CDR3 bases are TGTGCCAGCAGTCCACGGACACACAACACTGAAGCTTTCTTT. Translating it yields CASSPRTHNTEAFF.

The chain recombines TRBV6-5 with TRBJ1-2, with 9 nucleotides matching TRBD1. CDR1 is MNHEY and CDR2 is SVGAGI in the germline V gene. The trim removed 6 bases at V and 0 bases at J, leaving 5 bases unmatched. This CDR3 region has 15 residues. CDR3 coding DNA: TGTGCCAGCAGCGGGACAGGGATGCCTAACTATGGCTACACCTTC. As protein: CASSGTGMPNYGYTF.

In DNA, the CDR3 is TGCAGCGTCGTCCCGGACAGCGGCTACTCAGAAGCTTTCTTT. It translates to CSVVPDSGYSEAFF. The genes are TRBV29-1 and TRBJ1-1; weak D call: TRBD1 (6 bases). The V end was cut by 6 bases, the J end by 8 bases, with 22 bases between. The CDR3 runs to 14 residues. CDR1 SQVTM and CDR2 ANQGSEA come from the germline V gene.

The table lists this clone with a count of one. The chain joins TRBV2 to TRBJ2-7; 10 nucleotides line up with TRBD1. From germline, CDR1 is SNHLY and CDR2 FYNNEI. The CDR3 length is 14 residues. V was pared by 4 bases and J by 0 bases, with 0 bases of the junction left unmatched. The CDR3 loop reads CASSGDRGSYEQYF. CDR3 in DNA: TGTGCCAGCAGTGGGGACAGGGGCTCCTACGAGCAGTACTTC.